This passage covers 9 T cell receptor beta chains from one sample sequenced in a study of PD-1 blockade in classical Hodgkin lymphoma (dated by TCRdb to the early 2020s). Library construction relied on the immunoSEQ multiplex PCR assay. TCRdb limited this immuneACCESS table to in-frame rearrangements with V and J called. A share of clones is missing; checked studies link under half to unresolved V genes, and the rest is unexplained. The sample table lists roughly 100,000 clones, approximately 89% of them with a count of one. Of the sample, around 17% falls within the top ten clones. The label giving this sample's time point can be read as: cycle 4 day 1 (C4D1), after less than 7 weeks of nivolumab. Relapse after autologous stem cell transplantation had occurred in all trial patients, and cohorts A, B and C were distinguished by prior brentuximab vedotin exposure. Sequenced material: peripheral blood mononuclear cells (PBMCs), taken before the fourth cycle of nivolumab. The receptors here all came from a human donor with classical Hodgkin lymphoma.

Here the CDR3 DNA reads TGTGCCTCGATGGGAGGGGATACGCAGTATTTT. Translated, it gives CASMGGDTQYF. V usage is TRBV10-3 and J usage is TRBJ2-3; 7 bases map to TRBD2. Germline CDR1 is ENHRY and CDR2 is SYGVKD. The V segment lost 11 bases and the J segment 6 bases; nucleotides outside the gene matches: 5. CDR3 length: 11 residues.

To note about this clone: At one of its ends the junction is not consistent with the germline gene, which may arise from a read error. This chain links TRBV11-3 with TRBJ2-2, with D maybe TRBD2 (5 bases). The CDR3 spans 16 residues. Germline CDR1 SGHNT, CDR2 YENEEA. CDR3 in DNA: TGTGCCAGCAGCTTAGGCCGAGACGGGAACGCCGGGGAGCTGTTTTTT. Amino acids: CASSLGRDGNAGELFF.

The rearrangement joins TRBV7-9 to TRBJ2-7, with 10 positions matching TRBD1. This CDR3 has 16 amino acids. Trimming at V came to 5 bases and at J to 0 bases, leaving 7 bases not matched to a gene. Germline V gene lookup returns CDR1 SEHNR and CDR2 FQNEAQ (reference sequence). CDR3 in amino acids: CASSPRTGGSSYEQYF. The CDR3 region has the DNA TGTGCCAGCAGCCCAAGGACAGGGGGGAGCTCCTACGAGCAGTACTTC.

The chain recombines TRBV6-1 with TRBJ1-1; tentatively, D is TRBD1 (6 bases). The CDR3 loop spans 15 amino acids. V was cut by 4 bases and J by 5 bases, with 17 bases left in between. Per germline, CDR1 MNHNS and CDR2 SASEGT. The CDR3 loop is CASSARTGRGTEAFF. CDR3 sequence (DNA): TGTGCCAGCAGTGCCCGTACAGGGAGAGGGACTGAAGCTTTCTTT.

This sequence joins TRBV7-2 and TRBJ2-5, with 12 bases fitting TRBD2. The CDR3 sequence is 19 residues long. After removal of 5 bases from V and 9 bases from J, the junction contained 22 bases not matched to a gene. Germline CDR1 and CDR2: SGHTA and FQGNSA. The DNA for the CDR3 is TGTGCCAGCAGCCTGGGGCTAGGACTAGCGGGAATCGAAATGGGGTCCCAGTACTTC. Its protein product is CASSLGLGLAGIEMGSQYF.

V and J are TRBV5-1 and TRBJ2-5; possible D gene TRBD2, 6 bases. V lost 4 bases and J 2 bases, leaving 12 bases between the germline ends. Germline V lookup: CDR1 SGHRS, CDR2 YFSETQ. The CDR3 has 14 residues. The CDR3: CASSRGLLQETQYF. The CDR3 DNA sequence: TGCGCCAGCAGCAGGGGACTGCTACAAGAGACCCAGTACTTC.

J is TRBJ2-7 and V is TRBV30; TRBD1 might be the D (6 bases). Germline V gene sequence: CDR1 GTSNPN, CDR2 SVGIG (reference sequence). The V gene lost 3 bases and the J gene lost 0 bases, with 15 bases spanning the gap. The CDR3 covers 15 residues. This CDR3 is CAWRGEDRYSYEQYF. DNA for the CDR3: TGTGCCTGGAGGGGAGAGGACAGATACTCCTACGAGCAGTACTTC.

The DNA for the CDR3 is TGTGCCAGCAGCTTAGATGAAGGGGTGAACGGCTACACCTTC. Its translation is CASSLDEGVNGYTF. The rearrangement uses TRBV11-2 and TRBJ1-2; D might be TRBD1 (5 bases). This CDR3 is 14 amino acids long. Germline loops: CDR1 SGHAT, CDR2 FQNNGV. Between the trimmed V and J ends, which lost 0 bases and 8 bases, there was a span of 13 bases.

This chain links TRBV27 with TRBJ2-7; 8 nucleotides line up with TRBD1. Unmatched junction bases numbered 7, after V lost 4 bases and J lost 5 bases. The CDR3 runs to 14 residues. The germline V gene encodes CDR1 MNHEY and CDR2 SMNVEV (reference sequence). CDR3 DNA: TGTGCCAGCAGTTCCGGACAGGGAGAAGACGAGCAGTACTTC. It yields the protein CASSSGQGEDEQYF.